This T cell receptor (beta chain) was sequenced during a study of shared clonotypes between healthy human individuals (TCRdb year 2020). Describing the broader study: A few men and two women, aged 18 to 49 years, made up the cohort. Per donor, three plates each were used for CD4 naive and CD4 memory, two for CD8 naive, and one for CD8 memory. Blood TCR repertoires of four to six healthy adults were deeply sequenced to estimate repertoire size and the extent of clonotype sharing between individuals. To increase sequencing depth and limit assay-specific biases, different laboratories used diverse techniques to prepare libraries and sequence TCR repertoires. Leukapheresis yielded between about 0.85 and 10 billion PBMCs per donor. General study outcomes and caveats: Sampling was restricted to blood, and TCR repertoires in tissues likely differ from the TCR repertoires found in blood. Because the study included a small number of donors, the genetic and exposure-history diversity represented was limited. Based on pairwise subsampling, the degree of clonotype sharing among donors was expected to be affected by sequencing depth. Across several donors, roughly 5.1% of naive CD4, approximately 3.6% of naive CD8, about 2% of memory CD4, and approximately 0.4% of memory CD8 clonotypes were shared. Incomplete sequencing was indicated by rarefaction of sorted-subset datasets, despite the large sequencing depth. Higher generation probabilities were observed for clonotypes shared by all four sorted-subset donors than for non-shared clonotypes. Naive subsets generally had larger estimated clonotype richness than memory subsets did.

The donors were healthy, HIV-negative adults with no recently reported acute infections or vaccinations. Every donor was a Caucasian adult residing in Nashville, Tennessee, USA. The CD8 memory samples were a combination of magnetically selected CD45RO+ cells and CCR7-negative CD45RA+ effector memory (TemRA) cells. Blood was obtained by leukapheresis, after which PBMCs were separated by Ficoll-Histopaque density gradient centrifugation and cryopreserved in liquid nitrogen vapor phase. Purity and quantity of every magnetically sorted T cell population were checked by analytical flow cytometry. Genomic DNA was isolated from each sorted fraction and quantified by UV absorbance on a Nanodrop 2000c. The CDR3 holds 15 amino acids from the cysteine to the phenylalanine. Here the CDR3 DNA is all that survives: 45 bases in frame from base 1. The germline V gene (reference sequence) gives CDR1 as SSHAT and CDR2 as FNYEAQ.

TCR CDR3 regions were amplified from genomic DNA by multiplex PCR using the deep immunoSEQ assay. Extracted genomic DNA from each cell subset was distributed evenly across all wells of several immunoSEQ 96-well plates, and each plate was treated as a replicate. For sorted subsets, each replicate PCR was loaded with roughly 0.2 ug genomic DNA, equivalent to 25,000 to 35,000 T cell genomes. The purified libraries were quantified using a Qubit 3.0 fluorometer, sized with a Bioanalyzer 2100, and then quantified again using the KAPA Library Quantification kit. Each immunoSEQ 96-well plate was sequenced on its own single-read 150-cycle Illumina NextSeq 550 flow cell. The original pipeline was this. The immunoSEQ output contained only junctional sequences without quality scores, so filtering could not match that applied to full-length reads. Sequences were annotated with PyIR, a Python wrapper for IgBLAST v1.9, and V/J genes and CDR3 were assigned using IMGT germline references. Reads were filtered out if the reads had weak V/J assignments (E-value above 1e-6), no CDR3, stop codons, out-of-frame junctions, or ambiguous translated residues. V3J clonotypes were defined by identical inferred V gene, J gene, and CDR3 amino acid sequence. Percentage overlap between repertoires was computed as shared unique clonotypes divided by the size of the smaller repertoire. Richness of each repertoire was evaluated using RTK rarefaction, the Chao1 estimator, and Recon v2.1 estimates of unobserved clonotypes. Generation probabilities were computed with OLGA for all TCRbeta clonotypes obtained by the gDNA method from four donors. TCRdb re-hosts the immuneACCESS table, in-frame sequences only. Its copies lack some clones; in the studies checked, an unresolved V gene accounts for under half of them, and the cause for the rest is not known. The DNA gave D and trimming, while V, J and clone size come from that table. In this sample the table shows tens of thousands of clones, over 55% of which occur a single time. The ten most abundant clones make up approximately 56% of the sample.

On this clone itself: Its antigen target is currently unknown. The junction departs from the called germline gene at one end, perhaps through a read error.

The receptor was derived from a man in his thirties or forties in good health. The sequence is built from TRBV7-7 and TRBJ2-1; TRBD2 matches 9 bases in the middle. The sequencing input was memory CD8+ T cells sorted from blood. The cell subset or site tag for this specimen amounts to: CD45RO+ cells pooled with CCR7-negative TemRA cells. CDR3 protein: CASSFRAGGYNEQFF. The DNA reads TGTGCTAGCAGCTTTCGAGCGGGAGGCTACAATGAGCAGTTCTTC.